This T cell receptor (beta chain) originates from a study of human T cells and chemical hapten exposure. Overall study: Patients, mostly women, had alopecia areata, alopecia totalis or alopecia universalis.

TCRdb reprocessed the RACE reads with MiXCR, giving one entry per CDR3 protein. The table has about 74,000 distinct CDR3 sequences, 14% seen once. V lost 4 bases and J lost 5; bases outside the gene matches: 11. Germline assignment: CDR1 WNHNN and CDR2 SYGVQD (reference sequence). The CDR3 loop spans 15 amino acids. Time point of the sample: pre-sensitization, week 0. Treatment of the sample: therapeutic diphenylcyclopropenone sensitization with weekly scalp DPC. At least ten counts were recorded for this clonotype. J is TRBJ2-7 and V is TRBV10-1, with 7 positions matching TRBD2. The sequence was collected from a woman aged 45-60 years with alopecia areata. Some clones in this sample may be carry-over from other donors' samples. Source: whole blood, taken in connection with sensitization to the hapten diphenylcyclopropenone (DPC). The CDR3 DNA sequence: TGCGCCAGCAGTGGAAGCGGGACGCTGATGGACGAGCAGTACTTC. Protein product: CASSGSGTLMDEQYF.